A selection of T cell receptor beta chains follows, all from one sample in a study of blood T cells in healthy people across ages. TCRdb ran MiXCR on the 5' RACE reads and lists one entry per CDR3 protein. The sample consists of some 800,000 distinct CDR3 sequences, approximately 48% of them appearing once. The sample was blood. All receptors derive from a man in his sixties in good health. Each CDR3 is given with its conserved first and last residue. The D gene is left open where the match is weak. Size is omitted from some rows. Given values are once, few, many or a class for expanded clones.

>-|TRBV5-1|-|TRBJ2-7
CASSLEGKASYEQYF
TGCGCCAGCAGCTTGGAGGGCAAAGCCTCCTACGAGCAGTACTTC
>-|TRBV27|TRBD1|TRBJ2-7
CASSFGTGGGSYEQYF
TGTGCCAGCAGTTTCGGGACAGGGGGGGGCTCCTACGAGCAGTACTTC
>few|TRBV6-5|TRBD2|TRBJ2-1
CASSYGRGGPSYNEQFF
TGTGCCAGCAGTTACGGACGGGGGGGCCCCTCCTACAATGAGCAGTTCTTC
>few|TRBV7-9|-|TRBJ1-2
CASSLGSGDSNYGYTF
TGTGCCAGCAGCTTAGGTAGCGGGGACTCTAACTATGGCTACACCTTC
>-|TRBV20-1|TRBD1|TRBJ1-2
CSARDRQGDYGYIF
TGCAGTGCTAGAGATCGACAGGGAGACTATGGCTACATCTTC
>-|TRBV6-1|-|TRBJ2-4
CANAMGAKNIQYF
TGTGCCAACGCCATGGGAGCCAAAAACATTCAGTACTTC
>-|TRBV7-3|-|TRBJ2-5
CASSPGAGFQETQYF
TGTGCCAGCAGCCCGGGGGCAGGGTTTCAAGAGACCCAGTACTTC
>-|TRBV12-3/TRBV12-4|-|TRBJ2-7
CASSLRAGPSYEQYF
TGTGCCAGCAGTTTGAGGGCAGGGCCGTCCTACGAGCAGTACTTC
>-|TRBV10-3|-|TRBJ2-7
CAISESTGLYEQYF
TGTGCCATCAGTGAGTCGACGGGGCTCTACGAGCAGTACTTC
>few|TRBV7-2|-|TRBJ1-6
CASSPGYGNSPLHF
TGTGCCAGCAGCCCTGGTTATGGAAATTCACCCCTCCACTTT
>-|TRBV10-3|-|TRBJ1-5
CAISEGTVEGSNQPQHF
TGTGCCATCAGTGAGGGGACTGTCGAGGGTAGTAATCAGCCCCAGCATTTT
>-|TRBV29-1|-|TRBJ2-1
CSVVKGQGGNEQFF
TGCAGCGTTGTTAAGGGGCAGGGCGGAAATGAGCAGTTCTTC
>few|TRBV6-6|-|TRBJ2-1
CASSIIYNEQFF
TGTGCCAGCAGCATAATTTACAATGAGCAGTTCTTC
>-|TRBV19|TRBD2|TRBJ2-5
CASMASGGMKTQYF
TGCGCCAGTATGGCTAGCGGGGGGATGAAGACCCAGTACTTC
>few|TRBV5-6|-|TRBJ2-1
CASTWGQGLNNEQFF
TGTGCCAGCACCTGGGGGCAGGGGCTAAACAATGAGCAGTTCTTC
>-|TRBV6-4|-|TRBJ1-5
CASSERENQPQHF
TGTGCCAGCAGTGAGAGGGAAAATCAGCCCCAGCATTTT
>few|TRBV18|TRBD1|TRBJ2-4
CASSYTEGTAKNIQYF
TGTGCCAGCTCCTACACCGAAGGGACAGCAAAAAACATTCAGTACTTC
>-|TRBV15|-|TRBJ2-7
CATGRRQPTYEQYF
TGTGCCACCGGCAGAAGACAGCCTACCTACGAGCAGTACTTC
>-|TRBV20-1|-|TRBJ2-5
CSASHLSDYLKGETQYF
TGCAGTGCTAGCCACCTCTCGGACTACCTGAAGGGGGAGACCCAGTACTTC
>-|TRBV25-1|-|TRBJ1-2
CASSEWGGGLTYTF
TGTGCCAGCAGTGAATGGGGGGGCGGGTTGACCTACACCTTC
>-|TRBV6-4|TRBD2|TRBJ2-3
CASSGTSGTSTDTQYF
TGTGCCAGCAGTGGGACTAGCGGGACCAGCACAGATACGCAGTATTTT
>-|TRBV6-2/TRBV6-3|-|TRBJ2-7
CASSFPGRNPSYEQYF
TGTGCCAGCAGTTTCCCGGGACGGAACCCCTCCTACGAGCAGTACTTC
>-|TRBV4-3|-|TRBJ1-4
CASSQAWRANEKLFF
TGCGCCAGCAGCCAAGCGTGGAGAGCCAATGAAAAACTGTTTTTT